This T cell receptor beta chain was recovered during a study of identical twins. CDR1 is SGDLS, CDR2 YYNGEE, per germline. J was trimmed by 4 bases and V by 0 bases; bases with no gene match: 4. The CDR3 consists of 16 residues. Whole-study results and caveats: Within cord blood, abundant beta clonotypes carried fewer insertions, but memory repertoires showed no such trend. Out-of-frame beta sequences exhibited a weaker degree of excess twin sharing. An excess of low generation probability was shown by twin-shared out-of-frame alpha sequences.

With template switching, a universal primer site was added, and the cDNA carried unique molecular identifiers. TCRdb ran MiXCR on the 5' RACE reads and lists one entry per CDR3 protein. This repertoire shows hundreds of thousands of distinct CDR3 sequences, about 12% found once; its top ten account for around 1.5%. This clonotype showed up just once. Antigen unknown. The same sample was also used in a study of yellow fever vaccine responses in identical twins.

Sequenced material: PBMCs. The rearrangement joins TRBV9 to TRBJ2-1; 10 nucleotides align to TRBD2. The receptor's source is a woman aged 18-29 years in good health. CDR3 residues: CASSVEAGGPYNEQFF. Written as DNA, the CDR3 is TGTGCCAGCAGCGTAGAAGCGGGGGGGCCTTACAATGAGCAGTTCTTC.